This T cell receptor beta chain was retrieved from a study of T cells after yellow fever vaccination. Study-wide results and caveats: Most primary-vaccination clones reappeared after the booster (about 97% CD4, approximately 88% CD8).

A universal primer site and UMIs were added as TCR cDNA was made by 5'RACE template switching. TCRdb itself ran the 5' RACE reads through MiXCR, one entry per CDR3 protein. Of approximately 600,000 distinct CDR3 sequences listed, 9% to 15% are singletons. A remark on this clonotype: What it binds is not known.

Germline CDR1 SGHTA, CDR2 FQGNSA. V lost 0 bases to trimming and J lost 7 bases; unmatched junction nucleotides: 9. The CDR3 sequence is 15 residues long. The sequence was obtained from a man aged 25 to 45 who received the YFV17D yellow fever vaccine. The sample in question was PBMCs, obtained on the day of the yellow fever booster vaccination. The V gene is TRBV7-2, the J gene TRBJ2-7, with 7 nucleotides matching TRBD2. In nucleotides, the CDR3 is TGTGCCAGCAGCTTAGCGGGAGGGGAGCTCGGTGAGCAGTACTTC. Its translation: CASSLAGGELGEQYF.